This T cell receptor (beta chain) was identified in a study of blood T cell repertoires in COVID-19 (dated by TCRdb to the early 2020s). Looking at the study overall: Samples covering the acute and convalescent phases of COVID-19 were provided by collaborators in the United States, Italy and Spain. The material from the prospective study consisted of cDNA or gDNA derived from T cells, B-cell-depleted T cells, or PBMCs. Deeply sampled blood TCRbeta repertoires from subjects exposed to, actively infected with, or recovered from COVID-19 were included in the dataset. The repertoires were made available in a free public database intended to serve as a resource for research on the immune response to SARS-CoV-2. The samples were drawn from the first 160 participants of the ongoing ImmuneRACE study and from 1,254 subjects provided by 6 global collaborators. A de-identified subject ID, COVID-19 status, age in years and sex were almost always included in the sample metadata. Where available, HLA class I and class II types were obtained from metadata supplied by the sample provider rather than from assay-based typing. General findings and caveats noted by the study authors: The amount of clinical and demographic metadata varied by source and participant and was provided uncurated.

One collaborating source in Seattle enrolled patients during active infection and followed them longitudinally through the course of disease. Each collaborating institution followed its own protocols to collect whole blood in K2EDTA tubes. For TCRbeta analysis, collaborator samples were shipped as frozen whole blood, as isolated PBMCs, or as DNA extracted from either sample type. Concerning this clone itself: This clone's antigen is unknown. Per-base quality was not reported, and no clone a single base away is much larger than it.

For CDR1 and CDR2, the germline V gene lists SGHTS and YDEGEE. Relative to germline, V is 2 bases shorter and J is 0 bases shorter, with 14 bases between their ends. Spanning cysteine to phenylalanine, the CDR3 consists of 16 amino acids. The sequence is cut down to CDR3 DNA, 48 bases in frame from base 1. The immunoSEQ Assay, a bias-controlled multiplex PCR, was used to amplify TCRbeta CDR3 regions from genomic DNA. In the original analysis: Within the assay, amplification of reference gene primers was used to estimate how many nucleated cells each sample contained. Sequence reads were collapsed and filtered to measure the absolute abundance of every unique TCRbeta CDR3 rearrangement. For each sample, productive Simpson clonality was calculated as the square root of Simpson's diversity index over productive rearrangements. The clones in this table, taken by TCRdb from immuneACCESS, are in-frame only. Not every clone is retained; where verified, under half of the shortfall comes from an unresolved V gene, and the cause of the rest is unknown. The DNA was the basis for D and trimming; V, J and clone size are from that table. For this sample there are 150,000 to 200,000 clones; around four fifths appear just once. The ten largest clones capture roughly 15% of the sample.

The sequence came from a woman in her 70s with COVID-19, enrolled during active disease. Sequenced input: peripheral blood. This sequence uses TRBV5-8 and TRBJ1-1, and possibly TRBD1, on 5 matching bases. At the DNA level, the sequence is TGTGCCAGCAGCTTCAAACGGGGGGACCTGAACACTGAAGCTTTCTTT. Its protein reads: CASSFKRGDLNTEAFF.